The entry below describes one T cell receptor (beta chain). Its antigen is undetermined. This record belongs to a study of cytomegalovirus exposure and HLA in healthy donors. For the study at large: Of a few hundred genotyped donors, about 80% clustered with self-reported Caucasian donors. Broader study findings: CMV serostatus was the only recorded immune exposure for donors. Associated with HLA alleles at 0.05 false discovery rate in a later analysis were some 18,000 TCR beta sequences.

The PCR employed 60 Vbeta primers together with 13 Jbeta primers. Generated by immunoSEQ multiplex PCR, the TCRdb table keeps only in-frame clones and is missing some. The sample has 150,000 or so clones; just over 75% are singletons. The CDR3 is made up of 12 amino acids. Per the germline V gene, CDR1 is MNHEY and CDR2 is SMNVEV (reference sequence). With V trimmed by 6 bases and J by 3 bases, 1 base remained unmatched. The chain combines TRBV27 with TRBJ2-7, with 8 bases matching TRBD1. This receptor was identified in a man in his forties or fifties in good health and CMV-seronegative. Sequenced material: PBMCs. Written as DNA, the CDR3 is TGTGCCAGCAGGGACAGGGTCTACGAGCAGTACTTC. This translates into CASRDRVYEQYF.